This is a list of T cell receptor beta chains from one sample in a study of blood T cell repertoires in COVID-19. The repertoire was sequenced with immunoSEQ multiplex PCR; TCRdb's copy has only in-frame clones and lacks some. The sample records 200,000 to 300,000 clones, around 90% being singletons. Sequencing was done on a sample of peripheral blood. The receptors were sampled from a woman aged 55-69 years with COVID-19, enrolled during active disease. CDR3s include the opening cysteine and the closing phenylalanine or tryptophan. The D gene is left open where the match is weak. Not all rows give a size; the values are once, few, many and, for expanded clones, a class.

J: TRBJ1-2; D: TRBD1; V: TRBV25-1; size: NA; DNA: TGTGCCAGCAGTCCGACAGGGGGGATTCGTGGCTACACCTTC; CDR3: CASSPTGGIRGYTF
J: TRBJ1-2; D: NA; V: TRBV9; size: NA; DNA: TGTGCCAGCAGCGTAGCGGAGATTAGCTATGGCTACACCTTC; CDR3: CASSVAEISYGYTF
J: TRBJ1-4; D: TRBD1; V: TRBV5-1; size: NA; DNA: TGCGCCAGCAGCGCCACAGGGGGCGCATTTGAAAAACTGTTTTTT; CDR3: CASSATGGAFEKLFF
J: TRBJ1-1; D: NA; V: TRBV30; size: NA; DNA: TGTGCCTGGAGACTGAACGGGGACACTGAAGCTTTCTTT; CDR3: CAWRLNGDTEAFF
J: TRBJ1-5; D: NA; V: TRBV3-1/TRBV3-2; size: NA; DNA: TGTGCCAGCAGCCAGGGACAATTTAGCAATCAGCCCCAGCATTTT; CDR3: CASSQGQFSNQPQHF
J: TRBJ2-7; D: NA; V: TRBV5-1; size: NA; DNA: TGCGCCAGCAGCTTAGACAGTGCCTACGAGCAGTACTTC; CDR3: CASSLDSAYEQYF
J: TRBJ1-2; D: NA; V: TRBV19; size: NA; DNA: TGTGCCAGTAAGGCTACAGGGAAGGATAACTATGGCTACACCTTC; CDR3: CASKATGKDNYGYTF
J: TRBJ2-7; D: NA; V: TRBV6-5; size: once; DNA: TGTGCCAGCAGGCTCCGGGACACCGGCCCCTACGAGCAGTACTTC; CDR3: CASRLRDTGPYEQYF
J: TRBJ1-5; D: NA; V: TRBV18; size: NA; DNA: TGTGCCAGCTCCCTTGGACAGAATAGCAATCAGCCCCAGCATTTT; CDR3: CASSLGQNSNQPQHF
J: TRBJ1-5; D: TRBD1; V: TRBV3-1/TRBV3-2; size: NA; DNA: TGTGCCAGCAGCCAAGATCACAGGGGAAGCAATCAGCCCCAGCATTTT; CDR3: CASSQDHRGSNQPQHF
J: TRBJ2-1; D: TRBD2; V: TRBV10-3; size: NA; DNA: TGTGCCATCAGTGATTTCGCGGGAGTCGGCAATGAGCAGTTCTTC; CDR3: CAISDFAGVGNEQFF
J: TRBJ2-7; D: TRBD1; V: TRBV19; size: NA; DNA: TGTGCCAGTAGCGCGACAGGGGGCACCTACGAGCAGTACTTC; CDR3: CASSATGGTYEQYF
J: TRBJ2-1; D: TRBD1; V: TRBV3-1/TRBV3-2; size: NA; DNA: TGTGCCAGCAGCCAAGCCGGGACAGGGGATGAGCAGTTCTTC; CDR3: CASSQAGTGDEQFF
J: TRBJ2-1; D: TRBD2; V: TRBV19; size: NA; DNA: TGTGCCAGTAGTCACTGGACTAGCGGATCACAAGGTGAGCAGTTCTTC; CDR3: CASSHWTSGSQGEQFF
J: TRBJ1-1; D: NA; V: TRBV30; size: NA; DNA: TGTGCCTGGAGTGCCGGGATCGAGAACACTGAAGCTTTCTTT; CDR3: CAWSAGIENTEAFF
J: TRBJ1-5; D: NA; V: TRBV15; size: NA; DNA: TGTGCCACCAGCGCAGGCCGCAATCAGCCCCAGCATTTT; CDR3: CATSAGRNQPQHF
J: TRBJ2-3; D: TRBD2; V: TRBV3-1/TRBV3-2; size: NA; DNA: TGTGCCAGCAGCCAAGATCGTAATAGCGGGATTTTCCGAGATACGCAGTATTTT; CDR3: CASSQDRNSGIFRDTQYF
J: TRBJ2-3; D: NA; V: TRBV19; size: NA; DNA: TGTGCCAGTAGCATCACGGACAGTCGCACAGATACGCAGTATTTT; CDR3: CASSITDSRTDTQYF
J: TRBJ1-1; D: NA; V: TRBV5-4; size: NA; DNA: TGTGCCAGCAGCATAAACCGGGGCACTGAAGCTTTCTTT; CDR3: CASSINRGTEAFF
J: TRBJ1-1; D: TRBD1; V: TRBV29-1; size: NA; DNA: TGCAGCGTTGACAGGGGGCTTGACACTGAAGCTTTCTTT; CDR3: CSVDRGLDTEAFF
J: TRBJ1-5; D: TRBD1; V: TRBV30; size: NA; DNA: TGTGCCTGCCCCAGGGACAGGAGACATCAGCCCCAGCATTTT; CDR3: CACPRDRRHQPQHF
J: TRBJ1-4; D: TRBD1; V: TRBV27; size: NA; DNA: TGTGCCAGCAGTCGACTTGGGACAGGGGACGAAAAACTGTTTTTT; CDR3: CASSRLGTGDEKLFF
J: TRBJ2-1; D: NA; V: TRBV5-5; size: NA; DNA: TGTGCCAGCAGCTTATGGATCTCCGGGAGTGAGCAGTTCTTC; CDR3: CASSLWISGSEQFF
J: TRBJ1-5; D: NA; V: TRBV27; size: NA; DNA: NA; CDR3: CASSSSGQPQHF
J: TRBJ1-2; D: NA; V: TRBV10-3; size: NA; DNA: TGTGCCATCACCGACAGCTTTTCGAGGGGCTACACCTTC; CDR3: CAITDSFSRGYTF
J: TRBJ2-2; D: TRBD2; V: TRBV6-1; size: NA; DNA: TGTGCCAGCAGTGAAGGGGGGGGCGGGGAGCTGTTTTTT; CDR3: CASSEGGGGELFF
J: TRBJ2-3; D: NA; V: TRBV28; size: NA; DNA: TGTGCCAGCAGTTTAATCGGGGGAGGCCAGAGCACAGATACGCAGTATTTT; CDR3: CASSLIGGGQSTDTQYF
J: TRBJ1-5; D: NA; V: TRBV28; size: NA; DNA: TGTGCCAGCAGTTTATCGGGGGGTATTCAGCCCCAGCATTTT; CDR3: CASSLSGGIQPQHF
J: TRBJ2-7; D: NA; V: TRBV29-1; size: NA; DNA: TGCAGCGTTGAAGATCCAGCGTCCTACGAGCAGTACTTC; CDR3: CSVEDPASYEQYF
J: TRBJ1-2; D: NA; V: TRBV30; size: NA; DNA: TGTGCCTGGAGTCCTATTTTGGATGGCTACACCTTC; CDR3: CAWSPILDGYTF
J: TRBJ1-2; D: NA; V: TRBV7-8; size: few; DNA: TGTGCCAGCAGCCCTAGGGGACTTGGCGACCCGCGAGGTGGCTACACCTTC; CDR3: CASSPRGLGDPRGGYTF
J: TRBJ2-5; D: TRBD2; V: TRBV5-1; size: NA; DNA: TGCGCCAGCAGCTTTACTAGCGGCAACCGAGAGACCCAGTACTTC; CDR3: CASSFTSGNRETQYF
J: TRBJ2-7; D: NA; V: TRBV4-3; size: once; DNA: TGCGCCAGCAGCCAAGTTCAGGGCACAAGGTACGAGCAGTACTTC; CDR3: CASSQVQGTRYEQYF
J: TRBJ2-3; D: TRBD2; V: TRBV3-1/TRBV3-2; size: NA; DNA: TGTGCCAGCAGCCAGGGAGCGGGAGGTGGTGCAGATACGCAGTATTTT; CDR3: CASSQGAGGGADTQYF
J: TRBJ1-1; D: NA; V: TRBV7-6; size: once; DNA: TGTGCCAGCAGCCCCTCTCCGGGCACTGAAGCTTTCTTT; CDR3: CASSPSPGTEAFF